The 30 T cell receptor beta chains below all came from one sample that was sequenced in a study of T cells in Graves' hyperthyroidism and ophthalmopathy. There were TCR beta CDR3 regions amplified from RNA transcripts. Using the HTBI primer set, a first-round RT-PCR was run on the TCR CDR3. Each CDR3 protein gets one entry after TCRdb re-called the multiplex PCR reads with MiXCR. The sample yields about 59,000 distinct CDR3 sequences, around 53% seen once. The sequencing sample was made of blood. These TCRs come from a woman aged 60-75 years with Graves' ophthalmopathy.

This clonotype was counted many times. The CDR3 loop is CASSLGDREWYNEQFF. DNA for the CDR3: TGTGCCAGCAGCTTGGGGGACAGGGAATGGTACAATGAGCAGTTCTTC. The gene calls are TRBV5-6 and TRBJ2-1; 9 positions match TRBD1. V shed 0 bases, J shed 4 bases, and the junction held 5 bases outside the gene matches. CDR3 length equals 16 residues. The germline V gene encodes CDR1 SGHDT and CDR2 YYEEEE.

This clonotype occurred once. The junction differs from germline at one of its ends, possibly a read error. This chain joins TRBV25-1 and TRBJ2-5; 11 bases line up with TRBD2. CDR3 length equals 16 residues. Germline V gene lookup returns CDR1 MGHDK and CDR2 SYGVNS. CDR3 sequence reads: CASSDGGLAEGRYAVF. The CDR3 coding sequence is TGTGCCAGCAGTGATGGGGGACTAGCGGAGGGGAGATACGCAGTATTT.

This clonotype was detected many times. CDR3 DNA: TGTGCCAGCAGTGAAGCGCGGGGGACAGGGGGCACCTTTGGTAATTCACCCCTCCACTTT. Translated: CASSEARGTGGTFGNSPLHF. The chain links TRBV2 to TRBJ1-6; 12 positions match TRBD1. The CDR3 is 20 residues long. Germline V gene lookup returns CDR1 SNHLY and CDR2 FYNNEI. Losses at the gene ends were 0 bases for V and 6 bases for J; bases not matched to a gene: 12.

Turning to this clonotype: A read error may be the cause here, since a much bigger clone is one base away. The chain's CDR3 is CASSSSDRAGTNEKLFF. The CDR3 coding sequence is TGTGCCAGCAGTTCCTCGGACAGGGCGGGGACTAATGAAAAACTGTTTTTT. The rearrangement links TRBV25-1 to TRBJ1-4, with 8 nucleotides matching TRBD1. Trimming removed 5 bases from V and 2 bases from J; junction bases left unmatched: 10. Germline CDR1 reads MGHDK; CDR2 reads SYGVNS. The CDR3 length is 17 residues.

The chain is built from TRBV24-1 and TRBJ1-2, with D possibly matching TRBD1 (5 bases). The V and J ends lost 3 bases and 5 bases respectively, with 15 bases between them. The CDR3 spans 15 residues. Looked up from germline, CDR1 is KGHDR and CDR2 is SFDVKD. CDR3 nucleotides: TGTGCCACCAGTGATGGCGCGGGACTGCATTATGGCTACACCTTC. This sequence encodes CATSDGAGLHYGYTF.

The rearrangement joins TRBV7-9 to TRBJ1-2; TRBD1 might be the D (6 bases). Germline V gene sequence: CDR1 SEHNR, CDR2 FQNEAQ (reference sequence). This CDR3 is 14 amino acids long. The germline V and J ends were trimmed by 5 bases and 4 bases, with 14 bases remaining between them. The CDR3 DNA reads TGTGCCAGCAGCAAGTCCGGGGGCTTCTATGGCTACACCTTC. Protein: CASSKSGGFYGYTF.

This chain connects TRBV5-1 to TRBJ1-5, with no clear D. V was pared by 2 bases and J by 7 bases, with 22 bases between. Looked up from germline, CDR1 is SGHRS and CDR2 is YFSETQ. The length of the CDR3 is 17 residues. The CDR3 is CASSLTTSGVYEQPQHF. As DNA, the CDR3 is TGCGCCAGCAGCTTAACCACAAGTGGGGTCTACGAGCAGCCCCAGCATTTT.

This rearrangement joins TRBV4-2 to TRBJ2-4; 7 nucleotides match TRBD1. The CDR3 contains 19 residues. CDR1 LGHNA and CDR2 YNFKEQ come from the germline V gene. Trimming removed 3 bases from V and 6 bases from J; junction bases left unmatched: 20. The CDR3 reads CASSQDPTGKEVAGNIQYF. As DNA, the CDR3 is TGTGCCAGCAGCCAGGACCCGACAGGGAAGGAGGTGGCGGGAAACATTCAGTACTTC.

The CDR3 DNA reads as TGTGCCAGCAGCTCAAAAGGGGACAATCAGCCCCAGCATTTT. This gives the protein CASSSKGDNQPQHF. The gene calls are TRBV11-2 and TRBJ1-5, with D possibly being TRBD1 (5 bases). The CDR3 spans 14 residues. V lost 4 bases and J lost 3, with 10 bases in between. Looked up from germline, CDR1 is SGHAT and CDR2 is FQNNGV.

This clonotype has at least ten counts. V is TRBV6-1 and J is TRBJ2-2, with D possibly being TRBD1 (6 bases). Trimming took off 2 bases at V and 5 bases at J, with 9 bases between the two ends. The CDR3 has 14 amino acids. Germline CDR1 and CDR2: MNHNS and SASEGT. This chain's CDR3 is CASSESRGTGELFF. The CDR3 DNA reads as TGTGCCAGCAGTGAAAGCAGGGGAACCGGGGAGCTGTTTTTT.

The chain employs TRBV12-3 or TRBV12-4 and TRBJ1-2; TRBD1 matches 10 bases. The CDR3 is made up of 14 amino acids. Germline trimming cut 6 bases from V and 5 bases from J; bases unmatched to any gene: 6. CDR3 nucleotide sequence: TGTGCCAGCAGAACCGGGACAGGGGTATATGGCTACACCTTC. It encodes CASRTGTGVYGYTF.

This chain uses TRBV7-9 with TRBJ2-2; 12 bases match TRBD2. V shed 6 bases, J shed 4 bases, and the junction held 15 bases outside the gene matches. The CDR3 is 19 amino acids. Germline-derived CDR1 and CDR2 are SEHNR and FQNEAQ (reference sequence). The CDR3 region is CASRGGLASGGASTGELFF. The CDR3 nucleotides read TGTGCCAGCAGAGGAGGGCTGGCTAGCGGGGGGGCCAGCACCGGGGAGCTGTTTTTT.

This clonotype was seen just once. The CDR3 reads CASSLGLASNEQYF. In DNA, the CDR3 is TGTGCCAGCAGCTTGGGACTAGCGAGCAATGAGCAGTATTTT. The rearrangement joins TRBV7-2 to TRBJ2-3; TRBD2 matches 10 bases. Germline V gene data show CDR1 as SGHTA and CDR2 as FQGNSA. The junction had 8 bases not matched to a gene; V was cut back by 3 bases and J by 11 bases. The CDR3 runs 14 residues.

This clonotype showed up many times. The chain is built from TRBV7-2 and TRBJ1-1, with D possibly being TRBD1 (5 bases). Looked up from germline, CDR1 is SGHTA and CDR2 is FQGNSA. The CDR3 covers 13 residues. V was pared by 5 bases and J by 4 bases, with 11 bases between. The CDR3 sequence is CASSRDQVTEAFF. The CDR3 DNA is TGTGCCAGCAGCCGGGACCAAGTCACTGAAGCTTTCTTT.

The chain couples TRBV29-1 to TRBJ2-1; no reliable D call. Germline lookup yields CDR1 SQVTM and CDR2 ANQGSEA. This CDR3 is built from 11 residues. CDR3 sequence reads: CSLTRDNEQFF. CDR3 nucleotides: TGCAGTCTGACTCGAGACAATGAGCAGTTCTTC.

This chain connects TRBV7-9 to TRBJ2-5; D uncertain. Per the germline V gene, CDR1 is SEHNR and CDR2 is FQNEAQ (reference sequence). CDR3 length: 12 amino acids. V dropped 3 bases and J dropped 4 bases, with 6 bases sitting between them. CDR3 sequence reads: CASSFSTETQYF. In nucleotides, the CDR3 is TGTGCCAGCAGCTTTAGCACAGAGACCCAGTACTTC.

In its sample, this clonotype was seen many times. This chain links TRBV6-2 or TRBV6-3 with TRBJ1-1; D ambiguous. Germline CDR1 MNHEY, CDR2 SVGEGT. V dropped 7 bases and J dropped 4 bases, with 19 bases sitting between them. The CDR3 length is 15 residues. The CDR3 protein is CASIYRLSEGTEAFF. The CDR3, as DNA: TGTGCCAGCATCTACCGGTTATCCGAGGGCACTGAAGCTTTCTTT.

On this clonotype: A much larger clone lies one base from this, so it may be a read error. The rearrangement links TRBV6-6 to TRBJ2-4; D unresolved. Germline V gene sequence: CDR1 MNHNY, CDR2 SVGAGI (reference sequence). The CDR3 sequence is 9 residues long. CDR3 sequence: CAGVDVQYF. CDR3 nucleotides: TGTGCTGGGGTGGACGTTCAGTACTTC.

This chain joins TRBV20-1 and TRBJ1-2; D unresolved. The CDR3 is made up of 13 amino acids. V lost 5 bases and J lost 12, with 22 bases in between. CDR1 DFQATT and CDR2 SNEGSKA come from the germline V gene (reference sequence). In nucleotides, the CDR3 is TGCAGTGCTTTTTTACCTACGAGCTCTGGAAACACCTTC. Amino acids: CSAFLPTSSGNTF.

This clonotype has at least ten counts. The V call is TRBV15, the J call TRBJ2-1, with 11 bases aligning to TRBD2. Losses at the gene ends were 0 bases for V and 6 bases for J; bases not matched to a gene: 1. Germline-derived CDR1 and CDR2 are LNHNV and YYDKDF (reference sequence). The CDR3 spans 15 residues. CDR3 nucleotide sequence: TGTGCCACCAGCAGAGAGGGACTAGCGGCCAATGAGCAGTTCTTC. This translates into CATSREGLAANEQFF. Combining the CDR3 with reference TRBV15 and TRBJ2-1 gives the whole variable domain DAMVIQNPRYQVTQFGKPVTLSCSQTLNHNVMYWYQQKSSQAPKLLFHYYDKDFNNEADTPDNFQSRRPNTSFCFLDIRSPGLGDTAMYLCATSREGLAANEQFFGPGTRLTVL.

The chain has TRBV7-2 and TRBJ2-7; D possibly matches TRBD1 or TRBD2 (5 bases each). Germline CDR1 and CDR2: SGHTA and FQGNSA. The V end was cut by 4 bases, the J end by 5 bases, with 12 bases between. The CDR3 is 13 amino acids. The CDR3 sequence: CASSSLRGDEQYF. The CDR3 region has the DNA TGTGCCAGCAGCTCGCTGAGGGGTGACGAGCAGTACTTC.

This clonotype was picked up one time. The rearrangement joins TRBV5-6 to TRBJ1-5; D gene unclear. The germline V gene has CDR1 SGHDT and CDR2 YYEEEE. V lost 1 base and J lost 6, with 17 bases in between. The CDR3 is made up of 16 amino acids. CDR3 in amino acids: CASSLSGGGRSQPQHF. CDR3 coding DNA: TGTGCCAGCAGCTTGTCGGGTGGTGGGCGCAGTCAGCCCCAGCATTTT.

The sample holds a few counts of this clonotype. The chain combines TRBV12-3 or TRBV12-4 with TRBJ2-1, with 16 bases lining up with TRBD2. This CDR3 has 23 residues. With 1 base clipped from V and 0 bases from J, the junction kept 15 bases outside the gene matches. In DNA form, the CDR3 reads TGTGCCAGCAGTTTAGTTGCGGGACTAGCGGGAGGGCTAGGTGCCAGCTCCTACAATGAGCAGTTCTTC. Its translation: CASSLVAGLAGGLGASSYNEQFF.

The chain carries TRBV24-1 and TRBJ2-7, with TRBD2 matching 10 bases. In germline, CDR1 is KGHDR, CDR2 SFDVKD. The CDR3 covers 18 residues. V gave up 5 bases and J gave up 4 bases; unmatched junction bases: 16. The CDR3 region has the DNA TGTGCCACCAGTGCCAAACCCGCGACTAGCGGGCTGGGTTACGAGCAGTACTTC. Translation: CATSAKPATSGLGYEQYF.

This clonotype was seen at least ten times. The gene calls are TRBV3-1 and TRBJ2-7, with D maybe TRBD2 (6 bases). The CDR3 runs 12 residues. Germline loops: CDR1 LGHDT, CDR2 YNNKEL (reference sequence). With 0 bases removed from V and 7 bases from J, the gap between germline ends came to 7 bases. CDR3 in amino acids: CASSQDGGEQYF. In DNA, the CDR3 is TGTGCCAGCAGCCAAGATGGGGGGGAGCAGTACTTC.

By share, this clonotype counts as medium-sized. The CDR3 here is CSATRGTVGEQYF. The CDR3 region has the DNA TGCAGTGCTACCCGAGGGACAGTCGGCGAGCAGTACTTC. The chain couples TRBV20-1 to TRBJ2-7, with 7 bases that match TRBD1. The CDR3 loop spans 13 amino acids. With V trimmed by 4 bases and J by 6 bases, 9 bases remained unmatched. Germline CDR1 is DFQATT and CDR2 is SNEGSKA (reference sequence).

This sequence joins TRBV20-1 and TRBJ1-3; the D is unclear. V was pared by 6 bases and J by 3 bases, with 6 bases between. The germline V gene has CDR1 DFQATT and CDR2 SNEGSKA (reference sequence). The CDR3 has 11 residues. The CDR3 nucleotides are TGCAGTGCCTCTAATGGAAACACCATATATTTT. Its translation: CSASNGNTIYF.

Ten or more counts support this clonotype. The gene calls are TRBV7-2 and TRBJ1-6, with a weak D call TRBD1 (5 bases). The germline V and J ends were trimmed by 5 bases and 4 bases, with 15 bases remaining between them. The CDR3 contains 16 residues. The V gene's germline CDR1 is SGHTA and CDR2 FQGNSA. The CDR3 protein is CASSPDWGWYNSPLHF. CDR3 bases: TGTGCCAGCAGCCCAGATTGGGGGTGGTATAATTCACCCCTCCACTTT.

This clonotype was recorded many times. The chain has TRBV5-1 and TRBJ1-1; D unclear. The CDR3 runs 13 residues. V dropped 0 bases and J dropped 11 bases, with 14 bases sitting between them. The germline V gene has CDR1 SGHRS and CDR2 YFSETQ. Here the CDR3 DNA reads TGCGCCAGCAGCTTGGCCTTCGACCAAAGGGCTTTCTTT. This encodes CASSLAFDQRAFF.

Details on this clonotype: The DNA is omitted, as the CDR3 cannot be located on it reliably, and the CDR3 follows TCRdb's listing. The chain joins TRBV2 to TRBJ1-1; the D call in the table, TRBD1, was not verified against the DNA. Germline lookup yields CDR1 SNHLY and CDR2 FYNNEI. Inclusive of both ends, the CDR3 amounts to 10 amino acids. CDR3 amino acids: CASMVGQGNF.